These T cell receptor beta chains were read from a single sample in a study of blood T cell repertoires in COVID-19. Sequencing was performed with immunoSEQ multiplex PCR; in TCRdb, only in-frame clones are kept and a portion is missing. The data show 200,000 to 300,000 clones, 65% to 90% seen once. Source material: peripheral blood. The receptors here all came from a man aged 30 to 45 with active or convalescent COVID-19. Each CDR3 is given with its conserved first and last residue. D genes are given only for firm matches. Where a row states a size, it is once, few, many or the class of an expanded clone; other rows omit it.

TRBJ1-1 TRBV20-1 NA NA CSASLDSLTFF TGCAGTGCTAGCTTGGACAGCCTGACTTTCTTT
TRBJ2-7 TRBV5-6 once TRBD2 CASSQTERGAVYEQYF TGTGCCAGCAGCCAAACTGAGCGGGGGGCCGTGTACGAGCAGTACTTC
TRBJ1-2 TRBV5-4 few TRBD1 CASSWDRGYGYTF TGTGCCAGCAGCTGGGACAGGGGGTATGGCTACACCTTC
TRBJ1-2 TRBV5-4 once NA CASSQGREIYGYTF TGTGCCAGCAGCCAAGGACGGGAGATCTATGGCTACACCTTC
TRBJ2-5 TRBV13 NA TRBD2 CASSKRLAGLQETQYF TGTGCCAGCAGCAAGCGACTAGCGGGGCTACAAGAGACCCAGTACTTC
TRBJ1-2 TRBV20-1 NA NA CSARDSYGYTF TGCAGTGCTAGGGACAGCTATGGCTACACCTTC
TRBJ1-5 TRBV30 NA NA CAWSGDTSNQPQHF TGTGCCTGGAGTGGAGACACTAGCAATCAGCCCCAGCATTTT
TRBJ1-1 TRBV7-9 NA TRBD1 CASSLEGAGAFF TGTGCCAGCAGCTTAGAGGGGGCGGGAGCTTTCTTT
TRBJ2-5 TRBV6-2/TRBV6-3 NA NA CASSVGGETQYF TGTGCCAGCAGTGTCGGGGGAGAGACCCAGTACTTC
TRBJ2-7 TRBV5-1 NA NA CASSWAGDHAEQYF TGCGCCAGCAGCTGGGCCGGGGATCACGCCGAGCAGTACTTC
TRBJ1-5 TRBV19 NA TRBD1 CASSINRGLSNQPQHF TGTGCCAGTAGTATCAACAGGGGGCTAAGCAATCAGCCCCAGCATTTT
TRBJ2-7 TRBV10-3 NA NA CAISAGQGYEQYF TGTGCCATCAGTGCTGGACAAGGATACGAGCAGTACTTC